This T cell receptor beta chain was documented in a study of human T cells and chemical hapten exposure. Study findings and constraints: DPC sensitization produced no change in TCRs with frequency above 1 in 1000.

The library put unique molecular identifiers onto individual cDNA molecules. Per the study methods: There were a median of approximately 100,000 TCRs per sample, with a range from about 23,224 to 750,000. MiXCR was run by TCRdb on the 5' RACE reads, yielding one entry per CDR3 protein. What appears here as the V and J calls and clone size reflects TCRdb's work, not the paper's. The data contain over 70,000 distinct CDR3 sequences, 15% of them singletons. This CDR3 is 15 amino acids long. V lost 0 bases and J lost 4, with 12 bases in between. Germline CDR1 SGHVS, CDR2 FQNEAQ. Unfractionated whole blood served as the source for total RNA extraction. Of note for this clonotype: Antigen: not known.

The V call is TRBV7-8, the J call TRBJ1-2; no definite D call. The sequence came from a female donor in good health. This chain's CDR3 is CASSLAITAFYGYTF. CDR3 nucleotides: TGTGCCAGCAGCTTAGCGATAACAGCTTTCTATGGCTACACCTTC.